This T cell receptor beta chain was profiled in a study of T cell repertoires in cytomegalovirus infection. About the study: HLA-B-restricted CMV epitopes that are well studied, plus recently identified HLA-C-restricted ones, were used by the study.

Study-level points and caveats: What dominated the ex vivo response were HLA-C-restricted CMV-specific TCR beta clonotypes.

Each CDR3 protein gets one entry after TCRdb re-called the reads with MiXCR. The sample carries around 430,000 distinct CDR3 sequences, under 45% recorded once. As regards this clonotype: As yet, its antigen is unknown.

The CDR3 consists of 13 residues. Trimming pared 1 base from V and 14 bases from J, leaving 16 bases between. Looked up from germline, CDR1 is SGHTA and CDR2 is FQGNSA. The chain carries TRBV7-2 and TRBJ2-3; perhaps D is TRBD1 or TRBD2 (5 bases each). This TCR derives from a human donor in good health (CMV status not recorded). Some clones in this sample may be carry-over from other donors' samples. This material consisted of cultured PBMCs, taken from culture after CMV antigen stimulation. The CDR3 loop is CASSLGLVRERYF. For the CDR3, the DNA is TGTGCCAGCAGCTTAGGATTGGTCAGGGAGCGGTATTTT.